These 5 T cell receptor beta chains originate from one sample sequenced in a study of blood T cell repertoires in COVID-19. The assay was immunoSEQ multiplex PCR, and TCRdb's table has in-frame clones only and misses some. The profile shows about 89,000 clones, around 88% of them singletons. Sample: peripheral blood. All receptors come from an elderly man with active or convalescent COVID-19.

The V gene is TRBV7-2, the J gene TRBJ1-2; 10 nucleotides line up with TRBD1. Germline values: CDR1 SGHTA, CDR2 FQGNSA. After removal of 5 bases from V and 14 bases from J, the junction contained 14 bases not matched to a gene. The CDR3 covers 14 residues. The CDR3 DNA reads as TGTGCCAGCAGCCCAGACCGTGACAGGGGGCCACAAACCTTC. Translated, it gives CASSPDRDRGPQTF.

The chain is built from TRBV3-1 (or the pseudogene TRBV3-2) and TRBJ1-6; TRBD1 matches at 8 bases. V lost 4 bases, J lost 10 bases, and 9 bases stayed unmatched. Germline CDR1 LGHDT, CDR2 YNNKEL (reference sequence). The CDR3 contains 15 residues. In DNA, the CDR3 is TGTGCCAGCAGCCCGTCTACAGGGGGAGGATCACCCCTCCACTTT. Its protein product is CASSPSTGGGSPLHF.

The genes are TRBV28 and TRBJ1-1; tentatively, D is TRBD1 (6 bases). Germline V gives CDR1 MDHEN, CDR2 SYDVKM. The V end lost 6 bases, the J end lost 0 bases, and 20 bases lay between the germline ends. CDR3 length: 17 amino acids. CDR3 region: CASSSPLGTSLNTEAFF. The DNA of the CDR3 is TGTGCCAGCAGCTCCCCTTTGGGGACATCCTTGAACACTGAAGCTTTCTTT.

The V call is TRBV29-1, the J call TRBJ1-2; 7 bases are a match to TRBD1. This CDR3 has 13 amino acids. V shed 5 bases and J 8 bases; nucleotides not matched to a gene: 11. Germline loops: CDR1 SQVTM, CDR2 ANQGSEA. CDR3 protein: CSVRTGSGEGYTF. DNA for the CDR3: TGCAGCGTTAGGACAGGTTCTGGAGAGGGCTACACCTTC. The full variable domain, with the rest looked up from reference TRBV29-1 and TRBJ1-2, is SAVISQKPSRDICQRGTSLTIQCQVDSQVTMMFWYRQQPGQSLTLIATANQGSEATYESGFVIDKFPISRPNLTFSTLTVSNMSPEDSSIYLCSVRTGSGEGYTFGSGTRLTVV.

V is TRBV12-3 or TRBV12-4 and J is TRBJ2-1; TRBD1 might be the D (6 bases). The V and J ends lost 6 bases and 9 bases respectively, with 15 bases between them. This CDR3 has 13 residues. CDR3 sequence: CASSIRGRGEQFF. CDR3 bases: TGTGCCAGCAGCATCAGGGGCCGGGGTGAGCAGTTCTTC.